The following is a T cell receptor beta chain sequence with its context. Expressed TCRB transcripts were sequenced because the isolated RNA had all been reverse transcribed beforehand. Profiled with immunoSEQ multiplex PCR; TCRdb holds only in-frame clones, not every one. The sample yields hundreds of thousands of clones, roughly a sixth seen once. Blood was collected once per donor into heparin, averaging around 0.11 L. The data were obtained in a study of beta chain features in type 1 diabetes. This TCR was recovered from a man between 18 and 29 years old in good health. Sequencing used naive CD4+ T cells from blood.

CDR3 DNA sequence: TGTGCCAGCAGTTTCAATCAGCCCCAGCATTTT. It specifies CASSFNQPQHF. The chain combines TRBV6-1 with TRBJ1-5; D ambiguous. Looked up from germline, CDR1 is MNHNS and CDR2 is SASEGT. Trimming removed 5 bases at V and 3 bases at J, with 2 bases between. The CDR3 is 11 amino acids.